Listed here are 17 T cell receptor beta chains from one sample, sequenced in a study of cytomegalovirus exposure and HLA in healthy donors. Both 60 Vbeta primers and 13 Jbeta primers went into the PCR. Here immunoSEQ multiplex PCR was the method, and the copy in TCRdb shows in-frame clones only, minus some. Of about 140,000 clones listed, 55% to 80% are singletons. Sequenced material: PBMCs. The source is a middle-aged woman in good health and CMV-seronegative.

The CDR3 DNA reads as TGTGCCAGCAGTTCGGGGGGACTCTACAATGAGCAGTTCTTC. Amino acid sequence: CASSSGGLYNEQFF. This chain joins TRBV27 and TRBJ2-1; 7 bases line up with TRBD2. J gave up 3 bases and V 4 bases, and 3 bases lay outside the gene matches. This CDR3 spans 14 amino acids. Per the germline V gene, CDR1 is MNHEY and CDR2 is SMNVEV (reference sequence).

The V and J genes are TRBV9 and TRBJ1-4, with 10 bases lining up with TRBD1. Per germline, CDR1 SGDLS and CDR2 YYNGEE. The CDR3 is 15 residues long. V lost 5 bases to trimming and J lost 3 bases; unmatched junction nucleotides: 4. The CDR3 nucleotides are TGTGCCAGCAGATCGACAGGGGGCCCTAATGAAAAACTGTTTTTT. Residues: CASRSTGGPNEKLFF.

This clone was counted a few times. The chain is built from TRBV7-9 and TRBJ2-3; a weak D match, TRBD1 (6 bases). V was clipped by 8 bases and J by 3 bases, with 6 bases between them. This CDR3 is 11 amino acids long. From germline, CDR1 is SEHNR and CDR2 FQNEAQ (reference sequence). The CDR3 here is CASQGTDTQYF. The CDR3 region has the DNA TGTGCCAGCCAGGGGACAGATACGCAGTATTTT.

The rearrangement joins TRBV4-2 to TRBJ2-1, with 11 positions matching TRBD2. Germline V gives CDR1 LGHNA, CDR2 YNFKEQ. The CDR3 is 14 residues long. J gave up 8 bases and V 4 bases, and 4 bases lay outside the gene matches. The CDR3 spells CASSPSGGNHEQFF. Written as DNA, the CDR3 is TGTGCCAGCAGCCCTAGCGGGGGGAACCATGAGCAGTTCTTC.

The chain recombines TRBV7-9 with TRBJ1-2; 7 bases map to TRBD1. The CDR3 contains 15 residues. Germline CDR1 SEHNR, CDR2 FQNEAQ (reference sequence). The junction had 10 bases not matched to a gene; V was cut back by 5 bases and J by 4 bases. The CDR3 DNA follows: TGTGCCAGCAGCAAAACAGGGGCTGCCGCCTATGGCTACACCTTC. It encodes CASSKTGAAAYGYTF.

This clone appeared once. The gene calls are TRBV6-5 and TRBJ1-2; 10 bases are shared with TRBD1. Trimming at V came to 2 bases and at J to 5 bases, leaving 5 bases not matched to a gene. The CDR3 extends over 15 amino acids. Germline V gene sequence: CDR1 MNHEY, CDR2 SVGAGI. The CDR3 here is CASSYTGQGTYGYTF. The CDR3 nucleotides are TGTGCCAGCAGTTACACGGGACAGGGGACATATGGCTACACCTTC.

This clone appeared a single time. CDR3 sequence: CASSLPGGELFF. The DNA of the CDR3 is TGTGCCAGCAGCCTACCCGGCGGGGAGCTGTTTTTT. The chain has TRBV11-2 and TRBJ2-2; D is uncertain. Germline CDR1 reads SGHAT; CDR2 reads FQNNGV. The CDR3 sequence is 12 residues long. V lost 5 bases and J lost 7, with 8 bases in between.

CDR3 sequence reads: CASSPQVNRTYEQYF. The CDR3 DNA sequence: TGTGCCAGCTCACCACAAGTAAACAGAACCTACGAGCAGTACTTC. The V gene is TRBV18, the J gene TRBJ2-7; no firm D call. The V and J ends lost 1 base and 2 bases respectively, with 12 bases between them. The CDR3 has 15 amino acids. CDR1 is KGHSH and CDR2 is LQKENI in the germline V gene.

V gene TRBV5-1 combines with J gene TRBJ2-5; D call uncertain. Trimming removed 4 bases from V and 7 bases from J, with 14 bases in between. CDR1 and CDR2 (germline): SGHRS, YFSETQ. This CDR3 spans 13 amino acids. The DNA of the CDR3 is TGCGCCAGCAGCCTAGGCTGGAAAGGGACCCAGTACTTC. This encodes CASSLGWKGTQYF.

With respect to this clone: In the same sample, other DNA sequences code for this CDR3. CDR3 residues: CASSVGSNEQFF. The CDR3 DNA sequence: TGTGCCAGCAGCGTAGGCAGCAATGAGCAGTTCTTC. This chain links TRBV9 with TRBJ2-1; D is undetermined. V was trimmed by 0 bases and J by 6 bases, leaving 4 bases between them. The V gene's germline CDR1 is SGDLS and CDR2 YYNGEE. This CDR3 spans 12 amino acids.

The gene calls are TRBV2 and TRBJ2-1; D is unclear. This CDR3 contains 12 residues. Germline V lookup: CDR1 SNHLY, CDR2 FYNNEI. Deletions cut 9 bases from V and 2 bases from J, with 8 bases between. The CDR3 spells CASTKTYNEQFF. For the CDR3, the DNA is TGTGCCAGTACTAAAACCTACAATGAGCAGTTCTTC.

The chain couples TRBV9 to TRBJ2-2; 10 positions agree with TRBD2. Germline loops: CDR1 SGDLS, CDR2 YYNGEE. V lost 8 bases to trimming and J lost 3 bases; unmatched junction nucleotides: 4. The CDR3 covers 14 residues. CDR3 sequence: CASRLAGDTGELFF. The CDR3 coding sequence is TGTGCCAGTCGGCTAGCGGGGGACACCGGGGAGCTGTTTTTT.

The rearrangement links TRBV7-9 to TRBJ2-1, with TRBD1 as a possible D gene (6 bases). Deletions cut 3 bases from V and 7 bases from J, with 22 bases between. Germline CDR1 SEHNR, CDR2 FQNEAQ (reference sequence). This CDR3 contains 17 residues. The CDR3 coding sequence is TGTGCCAGCAGCTTCGCATTCGTGACCGGGACAAAGAATGAGCAGTTCTTC. It translates to CASSFAFVTGTKNEQFF.

CDR3 sequence (DNA): TGTGCCAGCAGTTTTATCAGCGCCAATCAGCCCCAGCATTTT. Protein sequence: CASSFISANQPQHF. The gene calls are TRBV27 and TRBJ1-5; D is uncertain. This CDR3 has 14 residues. CDR1 is MNHEY and CDR2 is SMNVEV in the germline V gene (reference sequence). V was pared by 3 bases and J by 3 bases, with 9 bases between.

The rearrangement links TRBV18 to TRBJ1-4; tentatively, D is TRBD1 (6 bases). The CDR3 consists of 13 residues. Trimming took off 3 bases at V and 8 bases at J, with 10 bases between the two ends. In germline, CDR1 is KGHSH, CDR2 LQKENI. Here the CDR3 reads CASSPRGEEKLFF. The CDR3 nucleotides read TGTGCCAGCTCACCCAGGGGTGAGGAAAAACTGTTTTTT.

This clone was counted once. The chain employs TRBV19 and TRBJ1-1; 8 bases are shared with TRBD1. V trimming: 5 bases; J trimming: 11 bases; junction bases outside the gene matches: 10. Germline CDR1 and CDR2: LNHDA and SQIVND (reference sequence). The CDR3 is made up of 13 amino acids. DNA of the CDR3: TGTGCCAGTAGTGCTGAGGACAGGGATTGGGCTTTCTTT. This gives the protein CASSAEDRDWAFF.

This clone came up a few times. The CDR3: CASSKGGSSGNTIYF. The CDR3 DNA reads as TGTGCCAGCAGCAAAGGGGGAAGCTCTGGAAACACCATATATTTT. V gene TRBV5-4 combines with J gene TRBJ1-3; a weak D match, TRBD1 (6 bases). CDR1 and CDR2 from the germline V gene are SGHNT and YYREEE (reference sequence). V gave up 4 bases and J gave up 0 bases, with 11 bases separating them. CDR3 size: 15 residues.